This T cell receptor (beta chain) stems from a study of blood T cell repertoires in COVID-19. Study summary: Sites across the United States, Italy and Spain contributed samples from acute and convalescent COVID-19. T cells, B-cell-depleted T cells, or PBMCs supplied cDNA or gDNA.

This CDR3 is built from 14 residues. Trimming left V 5 bases short and J 5 bases short, with 15 bases between. CDR1 MNHNY and CDR2 SVGAGI come from the germline V gene (reference sequence). The repertoire was sequenced with immunoSEQ multiplex PCR; TCRdb's copy has only in-frame clones and lacks some. Of about 150,000 clones listed, around 85% are singletons. This rearrangement joins TRBV6-6 to TRBJ1-2; D is possibly TRBD1 (5 bases). The clonotype comes from a woman aged 70 to 79 with acute or convalescent COVID-19. Sequenced input: peripheral blood. The CDR3 reads CASSPGRREYGYTF. In DNA, the CDR3 is TGTGCCAGCAGTCCGGGACGACGGGAGTATGGCTACACCTTC.